Each of the 29 T cell receptor beta chains below was sequenced from the same sample in a study of cytomegalovirus exposure and HLA in healthy donors (dated by TCRdb to 2017 to 2019). The library was generated by the immunoSEQ multiplex PCR assay. For the multiplex PCR, a mixture combining 60 forward primers for TCR Vbeta segments and 13 reverse primers for TCR Jbeta segments was used. Imported from immuneACCESS, the table was reduced by TCRdb to in-frame sequences with V and J called. These copies leave out some clones; in studies compared against another copy, an unresolved V gene accounts for under half, and the cause of the remainder is not known. The table for this sample records more than 100,000 clones. The leading ten clones occupy around 1.5% of the sample. Sequenced material: PBMCs. The receptor source for this set is a woman aged 35 to 49 in good health and CMV-seronegative.

The V and J genes are TRBV7-3 and TRBJ1-3, with D maybe TRBD1 (5 bases). V shed 2 bases and J shed 9 bases, with 23 bases lying between them. CDR1 SGHTA and CDR2 FQGTGA come from the germline V gene. The CDR3 spans 17 residues. The CDR3 DNA sequence: TGTGCCAGCAGCTTACCCGTGCGGAGCGCCTCCGGGGGCACCATATATTTT. This translates into CASSLPVRSASGGTIYF. Full variable domain (rest looked up from reference TRBV7-3 and TRBJ1-3): GAGVSQTPSNKVTEKGKYVELRCDPISGHTALYWYRQSLGQGPEFLIYFQGTGAADDSGLPNDRFFAVRPEGSVSTLKIQRTERGDSAVYLCASSLPVRSASGGTIYFGEGSWLTVV.

This rearrangement joins TRBV4-3 to TRBJ1-1, with 7 bases lining up with TRBD1. Per germline, CDR1 LGHNA and CDR2 YSLEER. Trimming removed 3 bases from V and 1 base from J; junction bases left unmatched: 2. The CDR3 loop spans 14 amino acids. In nucleotides, the CDR3 is TGCGCCAGCAGCCAGGACAGGACGAACACTGAAGCTTTCTTT. This gives the protein CASSQDRTNTEAFF.

The V call is TRBV9, the J call TRBJ2-1; 14 bases are shared with TRBD2. The CDR3 is 19 amino acids. Germline V CDR1 and CDR2: SGDLS, YYNGEE. Trimming cost V 2 bases and J 7 bases; bases outside gene matches: 14. CDR3 residues: CASSVIGLAGGTLGNEQFF. As DNA, the CDR3 is TGTGCCAGCAGCGTGATCGGACTAGCGGGGGGCACCCTAGGGAATGAGCAGTTCTTC.

The V and J genes are TRBV4-2 and TRBJ1-5, with 7 bases aligning to TRBD1. V shed 6 bases and J 0 bases; nucleotides not matched to a gene: 2. CDR3 length: 14 amino acids. CDR1 and CDR2 (germline): LGHNA, YNFKEQ. CDR3 bases: TGTGCCAGCAGGCGGGACAGTAGCAATCAGCCCCAGCATTTT. Translated: CASRRDSSNQPQHF.

The chain has TRBV4-3 and TRBJ2-7, with D possibly matching TRBD1 (5 bases). Germline V lookup: CDR1 LGHNA, CDR2 YSLEER. CDR3 length equals 13 residues. Deletions cut 2 bases from V and 7 bases from J, with 12 bases between. CDR3 loop: CASSQFRAEEQYF. In DNA form, the CDR3 reads TGCGCCAGCAGCCAATTCAGGGCCGAGGAGCAGTACTTC.

This rearrangement joins TRBV5-1 to TRBJ2-7; possible D gene TRBD1, 5 bases. Trimming pared 5 bases from V and 4 bases from J, leaving 16 bases between. The V gene's germline CDR1 is SGHRS and CDR2 YFSETQ. The CDR3 has 14 amino acids. CDR3 DNA sequence: TGCGCCAGCAGACCAGACAGCCCCCCATACGAGCAGTACTTC. Its translation: CASRPDSPPYEQYF.

The rearrangement uses TRBV28 and TRBJ1-1; 8 bases are a match to TRBD1. The germline V gene has CDR1 MDHEN and CDR2 SYDVKM. The CDR3 is made up of 14 amino acids. Trimming removed 3 bases from V and 3 bases from J; junction bases left unmatched: 3. The CDR3 loop is CASSLRTGYTEAFF. Written as DNA, the CDR3 is TGTGCCAGCAGTTTGAGGACAGGGTACACTGAAGCTTTCTTT.

V is TRBV6-5 and J is TRBJ1-3, with 9 bases fitting TRBD1. The germline V gene has CDR1 MNHEY and CDR2 SVGAGI. This CDR3 has 16 residues. After removal of 3 bases from V and 7 bases from J, the junction contained 10 bases not matched to a gene. Here the CDR3 DNA reads TGTGCCAGCAGTTATCTCCAAGGGACAGGGCGCAACACCATATATTTT. Protein product: CASSYLQGTGRNTIYF.

This rearrangement joins TRBV28 to TRBJ2-1, with 9 bases lining up with TRBD1. This CDR3 is built from 16 residues. Trimming took 3 bases from V and 5 from J; bases not matched to a gene: 8. Germline V gene lookup returns CDR1 MDHEN and CDR2 SYDVKM. The CDR3 DNA is TGTGCCAGCAGTTTGACAGGGACAGGGCCCCACAATGAGCAGTTCTTC. This sequence encodes CASSLTGTGPHNEQFF.

V is TRBV27 and J is TRBJ1-5; tentative D call: TRBD1 (5 bases). The CDR3 runs 13 residues. With 4 bases removed from V and 10 bases from J, the gap between germline ends came to 14 bases. From germline, CDR1 is MNHEY and CDR2 SMNVEV (reference sequence). CDR3 DNA: TGTGCCAGCAGTTCTAAGCCAGGGCTTCCCCAGCATTTT. Protein product: CASSSKPGLPQHF.

The chain recombines TRBV6-1 with TRBJ2-1; D possibly corresponds to TRBD2 (7 bases). The ends were cut back, 4 bases at V and 9 bases at J, with 16 bases in the middle. The CDR3 has 14 amino acids. Looked up from germline, CDR1 is MNHNS and CDR2 is SASEGT. Here the CDR3 reads CASSGGGLFGEQFF. The CDR3 nucleotides are TGTGCCAGCAGTGGGGGGGGCCTCTTTGGTGAGCAGTTCTTC.

V and J are TRBV9 and TRBJ1-3; tentatively, D is TRBD1 (6 bases). From germline, CDR1 is SGDLS and CDR2 YYNGEE. Deletions cut 1 base from V and 3 bases from J, with 11 bases between. The CDR3 consists of 15 residues. In nucleotides, the CDR3 is TGTGCCAGCAGCGTATCCCAGGGGCATGGAAACACCATATATTTT. Translated, it gives CASSVSQGHGNTIYF.

The chain employs TRBV5-5 and TRBJ2-7; 8 bases fit TRBD1. The CDR3 sequence is 16 residues long. CDR1 and CDR2 from the germline V gene are SGHKS and YYEKEE (reference sequence). The trim removed 4 bases at V and 3 bases at J, leaving 12 bases unmatched. CDR3 in DNA: TGTGCCAGCAGCCCTGTCGGCGGACAGGGACTCTACGAGCAGTACGTC. It is translated as CASSPVGGQGLYEQYV.

Regarding this clone: The same CDR3 arises from other DNA sequences in this sample as well. V and J are TRBV5-6 and TRBJ1-5; D not resolved. V dropped 0 bases and J dropped 0 bases, with 10 bases sitting between them. The CDR3 is made up of 16 amino acids. Per germline, CDR1 SGHDT and CDR2 YYEEEE. CDR3: CASSLGAPNSNQPQHF. The CDR3 DNA reads as TGTGCCAGCAGCTTGGGGGCCCCGAATAGCAATCAGCCCCAGCATTTT.

The rearrangement joins TRBV5-1 to TRBJ2-5; D remains ambiguous. Germline V gene data show CDR1 as SGHRS and CDR2 as YFSETQ. This CDR3 region has 11 residues. Trimming removed 4 bases at V and 7 bases at J, with 8 bases between. In DNA form, the CDR3 reads TGCGCCAGCAGCCCTGGCGGGACCCAGTACTTC. Residues: CASSPGGTQYF. Using reference TRBV5-1 and TRBJ2-5 for the parts outside the CDR3, the full variable domain is KAGVTQTPRYLIKTRGQQVTLSCSPISGHRSVSWYQQTPGQGLQFLFEYFSETQRNKGNFPGRFSGRQFSNSRSEMNVSTLELGDSALYLCASSPGGTQYFGPGTRLLVL.

The chain couples TRBV5-1 to TRBJ1-1; D remains ambiguous. Between the trimmed V and J ends, which lost 4 bases and 3 bases, there was a span of 13 bases. Germline V CDR1 and CDR2: SGHRS, YFSETQ. The CDR3 extends over 14 amino acids. As DNA, the CDR3 is TGCGCCAGCAGCCTACAGAATTCGGACACTGAAGCTTTCTTT. This codes for CASSLQNSDTEAFF.

V and J are TRBV19 and TRBJ1-4; D is possibly TRBD1 (6 bases). The CDR3 totals 13 residues. The ends were cut back, 6 bases at V and 8 bases at J, with 13 bases in the middle. In germline, CDR1 is LNHDA, CDR2 SQIVND (reference sequence). In DNA, the CDR3 is TGTGCCAGTAGAAGCGGGACAACCGAAAAACTGTTTTTT. It codes for CASRSGTTEKLFF.

CDR3 in amino acids: CASRTQGGGTEAFF. DNA for the CDR3: TGTGCCAGCCGGACCCAGGGAGGCGGCACTGAAGCTTTCTTT. The chain couples TRBV2 to TRBJ1-1; the D gene is possibly TRBD1 (5 bases). The V end lost 8 bases, the J end lost 4 bases, and 17 bases lay between the germline ends. CDR3 length: 14 residues. CDR1 SNHLY and CDR2 FYNNEI come from the germline V gene.

This chain uses TRBV7-3 with TRBJ2-1; D is ambiguous. Germline CDR1 reads SGHTA; CDR2 reads FQGTGA. This CDR3 spans 13 amino acids. The V and J ends lost 2 bases and 3 bases respectively, with 5 bases between them. The CDR3 bases are TGTGCCAGCAGCTTATCGGGCTACAATGAGCAGTTCTTC. Its translation: CASSLSGYNEQFF.

The chain couples TRBV9 to TRBJ1-1, with 8 bases aligning to TRBD1. Germline V gene data show CDR1 as SGDLS and CDR2 as YYNGEE. Trimming took 0 bases from V and 4 from J; bases not matched to a gene: 5. The CDR3 spans 15 residues. The DNA of the CDR3 is TGTGCCAGCAGCGTAGGAGGACAGGGAAGCACTGAAGCTTTCTTT. It yields the protein CASSVGGQGSTEAFF. Together with reference TRBV9 and TRBJ1-1, the CDR3 gives the full variable domain: DSGVTQTPKHLITATGQRVTLRCSPRSGDLSVYWYQQSLDQGLQFLIQYYNGEERAKGNILERFSAQQFPDLHSELNLSSLELGDSALYFCASSVGGQGSTEAFFGQGTRLTVV.

The gene calls are TRBV6-4 and TRBJ2-3, with 8 bases aligning to TRBD2. This CDR3 is 15 amino acids long. CDR1 and CDR2 from the germline V gene are MRHNA and SNTAGT. The ends lost 3 bases at V and 8 bases at J; junction bases unmatched: 10. DNA for the CDR3: TGTGCCAGCAGTGAATCCAGCGGGGGACCGACTACGCAGTATTTT. This gives the protein CASSESSGGPTTQYF.

Here the CDR3 reads CASSYSFDRGYGYTF. The CDR3 DNA follows: TGTGCCAGCAGTTACTCGTTTGACAGGGGTTATGGCTACACCTTC. V usage is TRBV6-5 and J usage is TRBJ1-2; the match to TRBD1 covers 8 bases. CDR1 and CDR2 from the germline V gene are MNHEY and SVGAGI. Germline trimming cut 0 bases from V and 5 bases from J; bases unmatched to any gene: 5. The CDR3 extends over 15 amino acids.

The chain recombines TRBV5-4 with TRBJ1-2; TRBD1 aligns across 9 bases. The CDR3 is made up of 15 amino acids. The V segment lost 3 bases and the J segment 6 bases; nucleotides outside the gene matches: 9. Germline V gene lookup returns CDR1 SGHNT and CDR2 YYREEE (reference sequence). CDR3 nucleotides: TGTGCCAGCAGCTCCTCAACGGGGACAGGGAATGGCTACACCTTC. Residues: CASSSSTGTGNGYTF.

V gene TRBV6-6 combines with J gene TRBJ2-3, with TRBD1 identical over 11 bases. Looked up from germline, CDR1 is MNHNY and CDR2 is SVGAGI (reference sequence). The CDR3 sequence is 15 residues long. J gave up 4 bases and V 6 bases, and 6 bases lay outside the gene matches. The CDR3 here is CASRPPDRGPDTQYF. CDR3 in DNA: TGTGCCAGCAGACCCCCGGACAGGGGGCCAGATACGCAGTATTTT.

This chain joins TRBV7-9 and TRBJ1-2; 8 bases align to TRBD1. J gave up 6 bases and V 2 bases, and 2 bases lay outside the gene matches. CDR3 length: 13 amino acids. Germline V gives CDR1 SEHNR, CDR2 FQNEAQ (reference sequence). The CDR3 nucleotides read TGTGCCAGCAGCTTACAGGACAGGGATGGCTACACCTTC. Protein sequence: CASSLQDRDGYTF.

The chain uses TRBV4-1 and TRBJ2-3, with a possible D match to TRBD1 (6 bases). This CDR3 has 17 residues. CDR1 is MGHRA and CDR2 is YSYEKL in the germline V gene. Trimming shortened V by 4 bases and J by 2 bases, and 19 bases separated the two germline ends. CDR3 sequence (DNA): TGCGCCAGCAGCCCCCTCCCCGACAGGTTGTCCACAGATACGCAGTATTTT. Its protein is CASSPLPDRLSTDTQYF.

The CDR3 DNA reads as TGTGCCAGCAGCCAATCGATTAGCGGACAGGTTTACTTC. Amino acid sequence: CASSQSISGQVYF. The V gene is TRBV16, the J gene TRBJ2-7; D might be TRBD1 (7 bases). Trimming removed 0 bases from V and 13 bases from J, with 16 bases in between. Germline V gives CDR1 KGHSY, CDR2 FQNENV. The CDR3 covers 13 residues.

The chain couples TRBV27 to TRBJ2-1, with 8 bases aligning to TRBD2. The germline gives CDR1 MNHEY, CDR2 SMNVEV (reference sequence). This CDR3 contains 13 residues. The V segment lost 6 bases and the J segment 10 bases; nucleotides outside the gene matches: 8. The CDR3 sequence: CASRRTSSLEQFF. The CDR3 coding sequence is TGTGCCAGCAGGCGGACTAGCTCCTTGGAGCAGTTCTTC.

V usage is TRBV2 and J usage is TRBJ1-4; 9 bases match TRBD1. The CDR3 is 15 residues long. The germline gives CDR1 SNHLY, CDR2 FYNNEI. The V and J ends lost 1 base and 8 bases, in that order; junction bases with no gene match: 5. This CDR3 reads CASSEVRTGVEKLFF. The CDR3 nucleotides read TGTGCCAGCAGTGAAGTGCGGACAGGGGTCGAAAAACTGTTTTTT.